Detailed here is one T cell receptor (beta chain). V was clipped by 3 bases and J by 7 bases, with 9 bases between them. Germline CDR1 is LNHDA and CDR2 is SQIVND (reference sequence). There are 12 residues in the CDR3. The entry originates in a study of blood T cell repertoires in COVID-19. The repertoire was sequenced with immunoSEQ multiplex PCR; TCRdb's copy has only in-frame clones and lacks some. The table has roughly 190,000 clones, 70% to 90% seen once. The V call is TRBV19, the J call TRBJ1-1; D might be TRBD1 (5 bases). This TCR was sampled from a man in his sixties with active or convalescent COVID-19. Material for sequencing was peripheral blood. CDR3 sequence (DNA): TGTGCCAGTAGTATCGGGGGACTTGAAGCTTTCTTT. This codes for CASSIGGLEAFF.